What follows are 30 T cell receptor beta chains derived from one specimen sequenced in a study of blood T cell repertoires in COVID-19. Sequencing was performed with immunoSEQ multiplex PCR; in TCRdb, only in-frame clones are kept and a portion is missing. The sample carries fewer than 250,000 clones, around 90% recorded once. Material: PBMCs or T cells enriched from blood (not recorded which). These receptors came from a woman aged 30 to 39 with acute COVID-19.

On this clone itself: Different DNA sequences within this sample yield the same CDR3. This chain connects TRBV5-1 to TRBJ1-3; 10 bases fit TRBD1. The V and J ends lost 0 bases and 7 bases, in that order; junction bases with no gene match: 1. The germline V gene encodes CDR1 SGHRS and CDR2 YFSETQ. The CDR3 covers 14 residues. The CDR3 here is CASSLATGGNTIYF. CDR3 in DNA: TGCGCCAGCAGCTTGGCGACAGGGGGCAACACCATATATTTT.

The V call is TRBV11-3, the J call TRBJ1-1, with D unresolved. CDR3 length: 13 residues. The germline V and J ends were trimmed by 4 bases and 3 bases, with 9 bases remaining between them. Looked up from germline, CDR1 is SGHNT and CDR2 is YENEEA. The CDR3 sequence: CASSSLPDTEAFF. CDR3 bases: TGTGCCAGCAGCTCTCTCCCAGACACTGAAGCTTTCTTT.

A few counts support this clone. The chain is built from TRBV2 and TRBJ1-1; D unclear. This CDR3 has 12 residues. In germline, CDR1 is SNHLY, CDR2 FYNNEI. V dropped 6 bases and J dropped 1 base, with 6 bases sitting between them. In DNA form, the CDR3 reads TGTGCCAGCAGATCAGGGAACACTGAAGCTTTCTTT. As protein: CASRSGNTEAFF.

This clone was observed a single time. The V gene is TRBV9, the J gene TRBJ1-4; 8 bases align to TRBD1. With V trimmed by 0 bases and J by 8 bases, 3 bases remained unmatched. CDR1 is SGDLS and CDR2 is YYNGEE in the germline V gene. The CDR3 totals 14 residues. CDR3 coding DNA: TGTGCCAGCAGCGTAGGGCAGGGGGCCGAAAAACTGTTTTTT. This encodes CASSVGQGAEKLFF.

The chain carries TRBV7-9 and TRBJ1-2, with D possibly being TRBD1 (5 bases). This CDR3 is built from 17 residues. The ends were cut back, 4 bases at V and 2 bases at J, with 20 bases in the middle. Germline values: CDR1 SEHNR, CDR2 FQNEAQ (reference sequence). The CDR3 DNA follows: TGTGCCAGCAGCTCGGGGGAGTTACTCTTTTCAAACTATGGCTACACCTTC. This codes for CASSSGELLFSNYGYTF.

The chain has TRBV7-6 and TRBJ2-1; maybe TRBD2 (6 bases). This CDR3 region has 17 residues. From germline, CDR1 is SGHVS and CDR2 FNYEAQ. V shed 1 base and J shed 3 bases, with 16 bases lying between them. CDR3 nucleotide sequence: TGTGCCAGCAGCTTAGGCTCCCCTGGTAGCGGCTACAATGAGCAGTTCTTC. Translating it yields CASSLGSPGSGYNEQFF. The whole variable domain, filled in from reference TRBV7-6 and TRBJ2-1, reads GAGVSQSPRYKVTKRGQDVALRCDPISGHVSLYWYRQALGQGPEFLTYFNYEAQQDKSGLPNDRFSAERPEGSISTLTIQRTEQRDSAMYRCASSLGSPGSGYNEQFFGPGTRLTVL.

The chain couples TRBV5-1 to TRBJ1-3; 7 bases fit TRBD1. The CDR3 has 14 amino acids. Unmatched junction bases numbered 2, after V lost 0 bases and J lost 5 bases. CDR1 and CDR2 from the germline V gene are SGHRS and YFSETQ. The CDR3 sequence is CASSLGGQRNTIYF. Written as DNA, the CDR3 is TGCGCCAGCAGCTTGGGGGGACAGCGAAACACCATATATTTT.

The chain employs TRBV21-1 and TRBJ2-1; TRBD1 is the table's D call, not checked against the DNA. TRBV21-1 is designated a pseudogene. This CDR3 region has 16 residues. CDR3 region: CASSKVQGAVYNEQFF. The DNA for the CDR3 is TGTGCCAGCAGCAAAGTACAGGGGGCGGTCTACAATGAGCAGTTCTTC.

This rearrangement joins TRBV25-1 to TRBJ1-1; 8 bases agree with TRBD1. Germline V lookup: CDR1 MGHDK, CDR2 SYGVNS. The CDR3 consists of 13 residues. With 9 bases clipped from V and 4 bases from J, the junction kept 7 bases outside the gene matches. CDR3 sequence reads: CASKTGDFTEAFF. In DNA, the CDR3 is TGTGCCAGTAAGACAGGGGACTTCACTGAAGCTTTCTTT.

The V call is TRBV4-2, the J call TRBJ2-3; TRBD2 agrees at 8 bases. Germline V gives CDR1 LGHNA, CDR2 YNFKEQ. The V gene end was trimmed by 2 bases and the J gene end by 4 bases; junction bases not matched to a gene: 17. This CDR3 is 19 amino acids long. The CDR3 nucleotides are TGTGCCAGCAGCCAACAATTGATCCCGGGGGGGCCGGGTGCAGATACGCAGTATTTT. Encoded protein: CASSQQLIPGGPGADTQYF.

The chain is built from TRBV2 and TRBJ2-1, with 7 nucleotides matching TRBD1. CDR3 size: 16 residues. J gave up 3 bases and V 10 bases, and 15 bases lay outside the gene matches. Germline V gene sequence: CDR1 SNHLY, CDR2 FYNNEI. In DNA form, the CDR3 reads TGTGCCAAGCAAAGGACAGGAGATTCTCGCTACAATGAGCAGTTCTTC. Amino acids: CAKQRTGDSRYNEQFF.

The CDR3 sequence is CASSLDGWNYGYTF. The CDR3 DNA follows: TGCGCCAGCAGCTTGGATGGCTGGAACTATGGCTACACCTTC. J is TRBJ1-2 and V is TRBV5-1; no clear D gene. CDR1 SGHRS and CDR2 YFSETQ come from the germline V gene. The CDR3 runs 14 residues. V was shortened by 0 bases and J by 2 bases, with 8 bases between the two germline ends.

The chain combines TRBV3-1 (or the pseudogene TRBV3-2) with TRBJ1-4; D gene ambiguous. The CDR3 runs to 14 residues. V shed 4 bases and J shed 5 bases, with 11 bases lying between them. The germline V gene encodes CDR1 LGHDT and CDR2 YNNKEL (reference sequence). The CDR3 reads CASSLGRENEKLFF. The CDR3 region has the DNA TGTGCCAGCAGCCTGGGGAGGGAAAATGAAAAACTGTTTTTT.

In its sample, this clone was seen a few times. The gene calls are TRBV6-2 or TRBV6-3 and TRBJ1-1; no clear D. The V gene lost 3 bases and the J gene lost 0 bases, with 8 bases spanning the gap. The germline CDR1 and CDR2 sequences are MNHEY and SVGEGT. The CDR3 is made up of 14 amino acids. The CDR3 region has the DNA TGTGCCAGCAGTTATGTCGGGATGAACACTGAAGCTTTCTTT. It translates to CASSYVGMNTEAFF.

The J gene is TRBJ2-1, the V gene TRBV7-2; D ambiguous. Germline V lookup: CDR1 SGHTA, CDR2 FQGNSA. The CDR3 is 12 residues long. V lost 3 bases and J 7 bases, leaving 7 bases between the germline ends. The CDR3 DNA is TGTGCCAGCAGCTTTTTGGAGAATGAGCAGTTCTTC. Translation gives CASSFLENEQFF.

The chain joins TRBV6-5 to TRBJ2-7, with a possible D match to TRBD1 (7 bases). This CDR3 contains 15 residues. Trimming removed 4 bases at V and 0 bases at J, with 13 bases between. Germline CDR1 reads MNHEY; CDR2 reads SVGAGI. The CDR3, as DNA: TGTGCCAGCAGTTTACAGGGGAGGAACTCCTACGAGCAGTACTTC. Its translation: CASSLQGRNSYEQYF.

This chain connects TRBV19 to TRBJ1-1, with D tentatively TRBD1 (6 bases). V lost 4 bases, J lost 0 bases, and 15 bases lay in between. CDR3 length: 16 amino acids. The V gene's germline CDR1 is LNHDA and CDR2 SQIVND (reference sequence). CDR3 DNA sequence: TGTGCCAGTAGTACTAACCCGGGACACATGAACACTGAAGCTTTCTTT. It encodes CASSTNPGHMNTEAFF.

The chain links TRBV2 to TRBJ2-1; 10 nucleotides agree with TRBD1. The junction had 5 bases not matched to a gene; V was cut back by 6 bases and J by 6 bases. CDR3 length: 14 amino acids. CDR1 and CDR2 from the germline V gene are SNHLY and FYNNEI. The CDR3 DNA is TGTGCCAGCAGCCCGGGACAGGGGTTCAATGAGCAGTTCTTC. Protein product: CASSPGQGFNEQFF.

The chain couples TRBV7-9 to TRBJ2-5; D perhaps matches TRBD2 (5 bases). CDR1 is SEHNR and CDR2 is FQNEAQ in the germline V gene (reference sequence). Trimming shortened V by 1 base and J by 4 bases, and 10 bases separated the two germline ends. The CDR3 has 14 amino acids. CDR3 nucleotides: TGTGCCAGCAGCTTAGGGCAGGCGGGAGAGACCCAGTACTTC. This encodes CASSLGQAGETQYF.

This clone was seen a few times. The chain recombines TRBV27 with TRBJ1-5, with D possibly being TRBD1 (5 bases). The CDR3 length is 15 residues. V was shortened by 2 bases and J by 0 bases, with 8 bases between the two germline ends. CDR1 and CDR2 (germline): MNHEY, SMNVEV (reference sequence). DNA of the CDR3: TGTGCCAGCAGTTTAAGGGGTTATAGCAATCAGCCCCAGCATTTT. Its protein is CASSLRGYSNQPQHF.

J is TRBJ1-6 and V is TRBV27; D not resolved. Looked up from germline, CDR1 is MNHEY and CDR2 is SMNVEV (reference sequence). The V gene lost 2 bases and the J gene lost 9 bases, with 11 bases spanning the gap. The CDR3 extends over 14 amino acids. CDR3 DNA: TGTGCCAGCAGTTTAGGTTTTGGGCGTTCACCCCTCCACTTT. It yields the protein CASSLGFGRSPLHF.

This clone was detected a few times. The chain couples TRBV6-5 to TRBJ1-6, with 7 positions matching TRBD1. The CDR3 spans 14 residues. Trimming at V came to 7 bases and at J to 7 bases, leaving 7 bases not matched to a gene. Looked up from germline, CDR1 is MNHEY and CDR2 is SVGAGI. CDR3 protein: CASKKQGGNSPLHF. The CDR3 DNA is TGTGCCAGCAAAAAGCAGGGGGGAAATTCACCCCTCCACTTT.

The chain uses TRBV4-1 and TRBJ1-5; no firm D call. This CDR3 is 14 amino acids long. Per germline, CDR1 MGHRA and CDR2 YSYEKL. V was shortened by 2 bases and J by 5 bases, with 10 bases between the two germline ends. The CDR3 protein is CASSQFRIHQPQHF. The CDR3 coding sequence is TGCGCCAGCAGCCAATTCAGGATTCATCAGCCCCAGCATTTT.

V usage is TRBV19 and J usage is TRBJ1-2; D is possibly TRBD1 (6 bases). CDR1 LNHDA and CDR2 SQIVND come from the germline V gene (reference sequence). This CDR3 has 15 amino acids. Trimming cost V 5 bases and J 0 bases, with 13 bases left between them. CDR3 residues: CASSVWTAANYGYTF. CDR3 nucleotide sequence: TGTGCCAGTAGTGTCTGGACAGCAGCTAACTATGGCTACACCTTC. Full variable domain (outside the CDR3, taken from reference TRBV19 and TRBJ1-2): DGGITQSPKYLFRKEGQNVTLSCEQNLNHDAMYWYRQDPGQGLRLIYYSQIVNDFQKGDIAEGYSVSREKKESFPLTVTSAQKNPTAFYLCASSVWTAANYGYTFGSGTRLTVV.

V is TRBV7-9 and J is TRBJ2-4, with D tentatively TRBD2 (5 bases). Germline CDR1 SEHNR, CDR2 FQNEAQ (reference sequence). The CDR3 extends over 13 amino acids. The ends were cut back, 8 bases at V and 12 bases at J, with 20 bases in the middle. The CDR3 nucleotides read TGTGCCAGCGGCACGTCTTACGGAGGTTATCAGTACTTC. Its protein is CASGTSYGGYQYF. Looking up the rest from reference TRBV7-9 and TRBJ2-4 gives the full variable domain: DTGVSQNPRHKITKRGQNVTFRCDPISEHNRLYWYRQTLGQGPEFLTYFQNEAQLEKSRLLSDRFSAERPKGSFSTLEIQRTEQGDSAMYLCASGTSYGGYQYFGAGTRLSVL.

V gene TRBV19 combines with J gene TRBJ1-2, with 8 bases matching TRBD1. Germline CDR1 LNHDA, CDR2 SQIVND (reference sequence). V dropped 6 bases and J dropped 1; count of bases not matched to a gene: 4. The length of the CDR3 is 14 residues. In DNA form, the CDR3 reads TGTGCCAGTAGGGCAGGGGGCGATAACTATGGCTACACCTTC. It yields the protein CASRAGGDNYGYTF.

CDR3: CASSVTSGVFNEQFF. The CDR3 coding sequence is TGTGCCAGCAGCGTAACTAGCGGGGTCTTCAATGAGCAGTTCTTC. The chain has TRBV9 and TRBJ2-1, with 10 bases aligning to TRBD2. V gave up 1 base and J gave up 6 bases; unmatched junction bases: 4. Germline-derived CDR1 and CDR2 are SGDLS and YYNGEE. CDR3 length: 15 residues.

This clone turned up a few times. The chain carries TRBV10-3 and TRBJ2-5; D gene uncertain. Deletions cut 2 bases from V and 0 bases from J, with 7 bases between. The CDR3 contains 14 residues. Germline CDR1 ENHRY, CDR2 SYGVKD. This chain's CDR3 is CAISEGQNQETQYF. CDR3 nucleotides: TGTGCCATCAGTGAGGGGCAGAACCAAGAGACCCAGTACTTC.

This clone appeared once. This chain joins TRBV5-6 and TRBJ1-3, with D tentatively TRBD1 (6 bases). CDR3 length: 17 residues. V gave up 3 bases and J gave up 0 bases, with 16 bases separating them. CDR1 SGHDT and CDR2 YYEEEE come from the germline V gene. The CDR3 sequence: CASSYYPDRPSGNTIYF. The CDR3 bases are TGTGCCAGCAGCTATTATCCGGACAGACCCTCTGGAAACACCATATATTTT.

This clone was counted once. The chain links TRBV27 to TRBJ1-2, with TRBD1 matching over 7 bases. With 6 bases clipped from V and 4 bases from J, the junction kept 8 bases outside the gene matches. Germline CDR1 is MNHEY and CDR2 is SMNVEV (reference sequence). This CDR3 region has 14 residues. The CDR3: CASRNRGGGYGYTF. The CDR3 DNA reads TGTGCCAGCAGAAACAGGGGTGGAGGCTATGGCTACACCTTC.